Shown below are 18 T cell receptor beta chains from a single sample sequenced in a study of CD8 T cells in Susac syndrome. An amount of RNA that ranged from 0.5 to 1 ug was reverse transcribed with random hexamers. TCRdb independently ran MiXCR on the immunoSEQ multiplex PCR reads; one entry per CDR3 protein. Here the sample spans 100,000 to 150,000 distinct CDR3 sequences, 90% to 95% being singletons. Sequencing used CD4+ T cells from PBMCs. These receptor sequences come from a human donor in good health.

The chain combines TRBV6-1 with TRBJ2-7, with D possibly being TRBD2 (7 bases). Per the germline V gene, CDR1 is MNHNS and CDR2 is SASEGT. This CDR3 has 13 residues. Trimming cost V 10 bases and J 7 bases, with 20 bases left between them. CDR3: CATRQEGGYEQYF. CDR3 nucleotide sequence: TGTGCCACCCGACAGGAGGGAGGGTATGAGCAGTACTTC.

The chain couples TRBV10-3 to TRBJ2-5, with 13 bases that match TRBD2. The CDR3 spans 15 residues. With 10 bases clipped from V and 2 bases from J, the junction kept 7 bases outside the gene matches. The V gene's germline CDR1 is ENHRY and CDR2 SYGVKD. The CDR3 nucleotides are TGTGCCACCTCGCCGGGACTAGCGGGACAAGAGACCCAGTACTTC. Its translation is CATSPGLAGQETQYF.

The genes are TRBV24-1 and TRBJ2-5; tentative D call: TRBD2 (5 bases). The CDR3 loop spans 15 amino acids. Germline CDR1 KGHDR, CDR2 SFDVKD. V was trimmed by 4 bases and J by 3 bases, leaving 14 bases between them. The CDR3 sequence is CATSDRRRGKETQYF. DNA for the CDR3: TGTGCCACCAGTGACCGCCGTCGGGGTAAAGAGACCCAGTACTTC.

The chain combines TRBV28 with TRBJ1-2; unclear D gene. V was shortened by 8 bases and J by 5 bases, with 9 bases between the two germline ends. The CDR3 length is 11 residues. CDR1 and CDR2 from the germline V gene are MDHEN and SYDVKM. The CDR3 DNA follows: TGTGCCAGCCGAGGACTTTATGGCTACACCTTC. Translation: CASRGLYGYTF.

The rearrangement joins TRBV20-1 to TRBJ2-3; TRBD2 agrees at 11 bases. CDR3 size: 15 residues. Germline assignment: CDR1 DFQATT and CDR2 SNEGSKA (reference sequence). The V segment lost 2 bases and the J segment 6 bases; nucleotides outside the gene matches: 7. In DNA, the CDR3 is TGCAGTGCTAGAACTCTAGCGGGAGGAGGGGATACGCAGTATTTT. Its translation is CSARTLAGGGDTQYF.

This sequence joins TRBV7-9 and TRBJ2-3; 10 bases are shared with TRBD2. The CDR3 sequence is 15 residues long. In germline, CDR1 is SEHNR, CDR2 FQNEAQ (reference sequence). The trim removed 6 bases at V and 3 bases at J, leaving 6 bases unmatched. The CDR3, as DNA: TGTGCCAGCAGTACAGCGGGAGGGCCGACAGATACGCAGTATTTT. Its protein product is CASSTAGGPTDTQYF.

V is TRBV12-3 or TRBV12-4 and J is TRBJ1-1; D may be TRBD1 (5 bases). Trimming left V 6 bases short and J 6 bases short, with 17 bases between. This CDR3 has 14 residues. The CDR3 protein is CASSLAGVVAEAFF. DNA of the CDR3: TGTGCCAGCAGCCTGGCGGGGGTTGTCGCTGAAGCTTTCTTT.

This clonotype was picked up one time. CDR3 nucleotide sequence: TGTGCCAGCAGCCATTATGAAGGGACTAGCGGGAGCCACTCCTACGAGCAGTACTTC. Translated: CASSHYEGTSGSHSYEQYF. This chain joins TRBV4-2 and TRBJ2-7; 14 bases fit TRBD2. This CDR3 comprises 19 residues. With 3 bases clipped from V and 0 bases from J, the junction kept 10 bases outside the gene matches. The germline V gene encodes CDR1 LGHNA and CDR2 YNFKEQ.

The rearrangement joins TRBV18 to TRBJ1-2; no firm D call. The CDR3 loop spans 14 amino acids. The germline V gene encodes CDR1 KGHSH and CDR2 LQKENI. V gave up 2 bases and J gave up 5 bases, with 12 bases separating them. CDR3 sequence reads: CASSPSVGGYGYTF. Here the CDR3 DNA reads TGTGCCAGCTCACCAAGTGTAGGTGGTTATGGCTACACCTTC.

This chain uses TRBV29-1 with TRBJ2-1; 9 positions match TRBD1. The V gene's germline CDR1 is SQVTM and CDR2 ANQGSEA. There are 14 residues in the CDR3. J was trimmed by 9 bases and V by 2 bases; bases with no gene match: 8. Here the CDR3 reads CSVESRDRVAEQFF. For the CDR3, the DNA is TGCAGCGTTGAATCCCGGGACAGGGTTGCTGAGCAGTTCTTC.

The chain employs TRBV12-3 or TRBV12-4 and TRBJ2-7; the D gene is possibly TRBD1 (6 bases). Trimming left V 6 bases short and J 2 bases short, with 11 bases between. The CDR3 runs 13 residues. CDR3 sequence reads: CASRVTGAYEQYF. CDR3 DNA: TGTGCCAGCAGGGTGACAGGCGCCTACGAGCAGTACTTC.

The chain combines TRBV4-1 with TRBJ2-5, with 7 bases aligning to TRBD2. V shed 4 bases, J shed 5 bases, and the junction held 10 bases outside the gene matches. The germline CDR1 and CDR2 sequences are MGHRA and YSYEKL. This CDR3 has 15 residues. CDR3 loop: CASSRGPGGSETQYF. The CDR3 DNA is TGCGCCAGCAGCCGGGGACCGGGAGGTAGTGAGACCCAGTACTTC.

V gene TRBV2 combines with J gene TRBJ2-3, with D hard to call. Germline V gene sequence: CDR1 SNHLY, CDR2 FYNNEI. V lost 7 bases and J lost 1, with 12 bases in between. CDR3 length: 14 amino acids. Here the CDR3 DNA reads TGTGCCAGCAAAGGCCGAATGGGCACAGATACGCAGTATTTT. This sequence encodes CASKGRMGTDTQYF.

The V and J genes are TRBV2 and TRBJ2-2, with D uncertain. Trimming left V 8 bases short and J 3 bases short, with 10 bases between. The CDR3 extends over 13 amino acids. Germline CDR1 is SNHLY and CDR2 is FYNNEI. The CDR3 here is CASDFHHTGELFF. The CDR3 DNA follows: TGTGCCAGCGACTTCCACCACACCGGGGAGCTGTTTTTT. Drawing the rest from reference TRBV2 and TRBJ2-2, the complete variable domain is EPEVTQTPSHQVTQMGQEVILRCVPISNHLYFYWYRQILGQKVEFLVSFYNNEISEKSEIFDDQFSVERPDGSNFTLKIRSTKLEDSAMYFCASDFHHTGELFFGEGSRLTVL.

The chain combines TRBV3-1 with TRBJ2-3; 11 nucleotides agree with TRBD2. From germline, CDR1 is LGHDT and CDR2 YNNKEL (reference sequence). CDR3 length equals 17 residues. Trimming at V came to 5 bases and at J to 2 bases, leaving 9 bases not matched to a gene. CDR3 coding DNA: TGTGCCAGCAGCAACCATGGGACTAGCGGTTTCACAGATACGCAGTATTTT. This sequence encodes CASSNHGTSGFTDTQYF.

The chain combines TRBV29-1 with TRBJ2-3; D possibly uses TRBD1 or TRBD2 (5 bases each). The V gene's germline CDR1 is SQVTM and CDR2 ANQGSEA. The CDR3 covers 14 residues. Trimming took 6 bases from V and 4 from J, leaving 17 bases between them. The CDR3 DNA reads TGCAGCGTCGGAGTGGGGACGACCGCAGATACGCAGTATTTT. Its protein is CSVGVGTTADTQYF.

This chain uses TRBV7-8 with TRBJ2-5, with D perhaps matching TRBD1 (6 bases). The germline V and J ends were trimmed by 0 bases and 5 bases, with 13 bases remaining between them. This CDR3 is 15 amino acids long. Germline V CDR1 and CDR2: SGHVS, FQNEAQ. The CDR3 DNA is TGTGCCAGCAGCTTAGCGGCAGGGGCCCCGGAGACCCAGTACTTC. Residues: CASSLAAGAPETQYF.

This chain connects TRBV3-1 to TRBJ1-2; no reliable D call. Germline CDR1 is LGHDT and CDR2 is YNNKEL (reference sequence). The CDR3 is 14 amino acids. V was clipped by 1 base and J by 7 bases, with 13 bases between them. CDR3 nucleotides: TGTGCCAGCAGCCAAGTATGGGGAGGGTCTGGCTACACCTTC. Translation: CASSQVWGGSGYTF.